These T cell receptor beta chains were read from a single sample in a study of T cells in Graves' hyperthyroidism and ophthalmopathy. TCRdb used MiXCR to reprocess the multiplex PCR reads, holding one entry per CDR3 protein. The table has 490,000 or so distinct CDR3 sequences, 15% to 20% seen once; the top ten hold 29%. Specimen: blood. These receptors came from a woman aged 25 to 45 with Graves' ophthalmopathy. Each CDR3 is given with its conserved first and last residue. Each record gives: V gene, J gene, clone size, CDR3 protein. A row's size may be missing; if present it is once, few, many or a size class.

v_gene: TRBV13; j_gene: TRBJ1-1; abundance: -; CDR3aa: CASSLETQGGPTEAFF
v_gene: TRBV5-1; j_gene: TRBJ2-5; abundance: -; CDR3aa: CASSQDGEGTQYF
v_gene: TRBV28; j_gene: TRBJ2-1; abundance: many; CDR3aa: CASSSTISGKVYNEQFF
v_gene: TRBV6-2/TRBV6-3; j_gene: TRBJ2-1; abundance: many; CDR3aa: CASSYLAGGTAHEQFF
v_gene: TRBV27; j_gene: TRBJ2-7; abundance: many; CDR3aa: CASSPRRGPNGLYEQYF
v_gene: TRBV5-1; j_gene: TRBJ1-4; abundance: many; CDR3aa: CASSLAGVGSNEKLFF
v_gene: TRBV4-1; j_gene: TRBJ1-2; abundance: few; CDR3aa: CASSQGQLAGYTF
v_gene: TRBV5-1; j_gene: TRBJ2-7; abundance: many; CDR3aa: CASRGGGSSYEQYF
v_gene: TRBV18; j_gene: TRBJ2-5; abundance: many; CDR3aa: CASSPPGQERAETQYF
v_gene: TRBV2; j_gene: TRBJ2-5; abundance: many; CDR3aa: CASSETQYF
v_gene: TRBV20-1; j_gene: TRBJ2-5; abundance: -; CDR3aa: CSAKGGGAGETQYF
v_gene: TRBV5-1; j_gene: TRBJ2-1; abundance: many; CDR3aa: CASSPGDRGSYNEQFF
v_gene: TRBV20-1; j_gene: TRBJ2-7; abundance: -; CDR3aa: CSATPDRSSSYEQYF
v_gene: TRBV30; j_gene: TRBJ2-3; abundance: few; CDR3aa: CAWDRGQNTQYF
v_gene: TRBV6-5; j_gene: TRBJ1-4; abundance: -; CDR3aa: CASRLRQGNDEKLFF
v_gene: TRBV14; j_gene: TRBJ1-6; abundance: few; CDR3aa: CASSQGQGWGSPLHF
v_gene: TRBV2; j_gene: TRBJ2-3; abundance: many; CDR3aa: CASSDLESTRSTDTQYF
v_gene: TRBV9; j_gene: TRBJ1-1; abundance: many; CDR3aa: CASSVDPGPNTEAFF
v_gene: TRBV25-1; j_gene: TRBJ1-2; abundance: few; CDR3aa: CASSVRSPSRGTNGYTF
v_gene: TRBV7-2; j_gene: TRBJ2-7; abundance: many; CDR3aa: CASSLERGTFYEQYF
v_gene: TRBV7-3; j_gene: TRBJ2-1; abundance: -; CDR3aa: CASSLGLTSYNEQFF
v_gene: TRBV28; j_gene: TRBJ2-7; abundance: many; CDR3aa: CASNTQGLEEQYF
v_gene: TRBV28; j_gene: TRBJ2-7; abundance: -; CDR3aa: CATQARQGPYEQYF
v_gene: TRBV7-2; j_gene: TRBJ2-7; abundance: many; CDR3aa: CASSLGLGSVEQYF
v_gene: TRBV20-1; j_gene: TRBJ2-2; abundance: few; CDR3aa: CSASWQGAANTGELFF
v_gene: TRBV7-6; j_gene: TRBJ2-1; abundance: few; CDR3aa: CASSFGTSGRSYNEQFF
v_gene: TRBV7-2; j_gene: TRBJ2-1; abundance: many; CDR3aa: CASSLIGYNEQFF
v_gene: TRBV7-3; j_gene: TRBJ2-4; abundance: many; CDR3aa: CASSLGGPGGNIQYF
v_gene: TRBV12-3/TRBV12-4; j_gene: TRBJ2-1; abundance: many; CDR3aa: CASSLDGLPYNEQFF
v_gene: TRBV29-1; j_gene: TRBJ1-1; abundance: many; CDR3aa: CSVVGGLDTEAFF
v_gene: TRBV28; j_gene: TRBJ1-5; abundance: many; CDR3aa: CASSRWGGDQPQHF
v_gene: TRBV30; j_gene: TRBJ2-2; abundance: many; CDR3aa: CAWTLPGGSGELFF
v_gene: TRBV5-8; j_gene: TRBJ2-7; abundance: many; CDR3aa: CASSLAGNSYEQYF
v_gene: TRBV6-1; j_gene: TRBJ2-2; abundance: -; CDR3aa: CASSATSGANTGELFF
v_gene: TRBV6-5; j_gene: TRBJ1-4; abundance: -; CDR3aa: CASSWAGEGANEKLFF
v_gene: TRBV5-1; j_gene: TRBJ2-7; abundance: many; CDR3aa: CASSLYGTGSNEQYF
v_gene: TRBV7-9; j_gene: TRBJ1-4; abundance: -; CDR3aa: CASSLYFGVNEKLFF
v_gene: TRBV24-1; j_gene: TRBJ1-2; abundance: -; CDR3aa: CATSDAREANYGYTF
v_gene: TRBV24-1; j_gene: TRBJ2-2; abundance: -; CDR3aa: CATRAGHTNTGELFF
v_gene: TRBV27; j_gene: TRBJ2-3; abundance: many; CDR3aa: CASSHYLSRTDTQYF
v_gene: TRBV5-1; j_gene: TRBJ1-2; abundance: -; CDR3aa: CASSHPDSTNYGYTF
v_gene: TRBV7-2; j_gene: TRBJ1-1; abundance: -; CDR3aa: CASSYISDGTTEAFF
v_gene: TRBV5-4; j_gene: TRBJ2-1; abundance: few; CDR3aa: CASGGLASYNEQFF
v_gene: TRBV5-5; j_gene: TRBJ1-1; abundance: many; CDR3aa: CASSSSQGRNTEAFF
v_gene: TRBV29-1; j_gene: TRBJ2-3; abundance: many; CDR3aa: CSVEYGAGGTDTQYF
v_gene: TRBV5-1; j_gene: TRBJ1-3; abundance: few; CDR3aa: CASSPGRALGNTIYF
v_gene: TRBV6-1; j_gene: TRBJ2-5; abundance: few; CDR3aa: CASSSSLGLAGGGGTQYF
v_gene: TRBV7-8; j_gene: TRBJ2-7; abundance: many; CDR3aa: CASSFDYEQYF
v_gene: TRBV11-2; j_gene: TRBJ1-1; abundance: many; CDR3aa: CASRDLGGFFTEAFF
v_gene: TRBV6-1; j_gene: TRBJ2-1; abundance: -; CDR3aa: CASNPGGPTGDNEQFF
v_gene: TRBV6-5; j_gene: TRBJ2-3; abundance: -; CDR3aa: CASSYAGAHTQYF
v_gene: TRBV25-1; j_gene: TRBJ1-3; abundance: -; CDR3aa: CASSEWTAGNTIYF
v_gene: TRBV18; j_gene: TRBJ2-4; abundance: many; CDR3aa: CASSPPWDRDYLAKNIQYF